The text below deals with one T cell receptor beta chain. Its antigen is unidentified. The CDR3 runs 14 residues. The V and J ends lost 0 bases and 7 bases respectively, with 13 bases between them. Germline loops: CDR1 DFQATT, CDR2 SNEGSKA (reference sequence). This sample is drawn from a study of CD8 T cells in Susac syndrome. With random hexamers, reverse transcription was performed on about 0.45 to 1 ug of RNA. Amplification of TCR beta CDR3 used immunoSEQ multiplex PCR across 54 Vbeta and 13 Jbeta. TCRdb re-analysed the immunoSEQ multiplex PCR reads in MiXCR, keeping a single row per CDR3 protein. The sample consists of around 230,000 distinct CDR3 sequences, almost 97% of them appearing once. General observations from the study: There was no clonal expansion in the CD4+ T cell repertoires of Susac syndrome.

The J gene is TRBJ2-1, the V gene TRBV20-1; weak D call: TRBD2 (5 bases). This sequence originates from a human donor with Susac syndrome. The sample comprised CD4+ T cells from PBMCs. CDR3 bases: TGCAGTGCTAGAGATGGCGCGGGTCAAAATGAGCAGTTCTTC. Translated: CSARDGAGQNEQFF.